The rows below give T cell receptor beta chains drawn from one sample of a study of neurological immune-mediated disorders. TCRdb redid the calling of the 5' RACE reads with MiXCR, one entry per CDR3 protein. The data contain 30,000 to 40,000 distinct CDR3 sequences, 11% of them singletons. Sequenced sample: PBMCs. The source of these receptors is a man aged 55 to 70 with HTLV-1-associated myelopathy (HAM/TSP). Both conserved end residues are trimmed from each CDR3. The order of the fields is J gene, CDR3 length, V gene, CDR3 protein.

>TRBJ2-7|10|TRBV3-1
ASSQESYEQY
>TRBJ1-4|14|TRBV4-2
ASSQGQGRANEKLF
>TRBJ2-6|13|TRBV28
ASSVGSSGANVLT
>TRBJ2-7|13|TRBV7-2
ASSLAPDRTYEQY
>TRBJ2-1|11|TRBV7-9
ASSAPGGNEQF
>TRBJ2-7|13|TRBV5-1
ASSSPGTGEYEQY
>TRBJ2-7|12|TRBV10-2
ASSESTGVREQY
>TRBJ2-1|12|TRBV6-6
ASSYQGGYNEQF
>TRBJ2-5|16|TRBV28
ASSTIAGGPTKQETQY
>TRBJ2-7|11|TRBV20-1
SARDPGVYEQY
>TRBJ2-5|14|TRBV5-1
ASSSHFGGKGETQY
>TRBJ2-3|10|TRBV6-1
ASSEQVDTQY
>TRBJ1-5|15|TRBV15
ATSRGGGAPLNQPQH
>TRBJ2-3|15|TRBV5-1
ASSPSPTVRAVDTQY
>TRBJ2-5|13|TRBV5-1
ASSDNAPMMETQY
>TRBJ2-7|14|TRBV5-1
ASSLDSGTGAVEQY
>TRBJ2-5|10|TRBV2
ASRNRGETQY
>TRBJ2-7|13|TRBV29-1
SVEGGGVGTYEQY
>TRBJ2-1|13|TRBV28
ASSIQEAPYNEQF
>TRBJ1-5|13|TRBV4-1
ASSQGPQANQPQH
>TRBJ2-7|12|TRBV11-2
ASSLGAASYEQY